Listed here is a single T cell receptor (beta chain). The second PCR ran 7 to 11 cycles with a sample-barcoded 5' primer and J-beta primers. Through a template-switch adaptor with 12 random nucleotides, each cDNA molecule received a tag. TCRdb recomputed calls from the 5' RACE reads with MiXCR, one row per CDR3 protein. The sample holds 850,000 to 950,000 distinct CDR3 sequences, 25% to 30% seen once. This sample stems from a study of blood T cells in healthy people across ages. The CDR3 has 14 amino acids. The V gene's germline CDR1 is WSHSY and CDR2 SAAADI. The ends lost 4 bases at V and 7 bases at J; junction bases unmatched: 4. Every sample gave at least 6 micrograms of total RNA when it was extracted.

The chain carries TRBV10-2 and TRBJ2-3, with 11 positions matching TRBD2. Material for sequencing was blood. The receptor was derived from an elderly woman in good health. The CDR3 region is CASSVSSGGYTQYF. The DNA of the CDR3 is TGCGCCAGCAGTGTGTCTAGCGGGGGGTATACGCAGTATTTT.